Each of the 18 T cell receptor beta chains below was sequenced from the same sample in a study of T cell responses to AZD1222 COVID-19 vaccine. Sequenced by immunoSEQ multiplex PCR; TCRdb stores in-frame clones only, minus some. The sample yields some 150,000 clones, 90% to 95% seen once. Here the sequenced sample was peripheral blood, taken on day 0 of AZD1222 vaccination. These receptors were collected from an adult in good health.

The chain couples TRBV14 to TRBJ2-7, with unresolved D. The V end was cut by 1 base, the J end by 4 bases, with 2 bases between. This CDR3 is 11 amino acids long. Germline CDR1 and CDR2: SGHDN and FVKESK. In DNA, the CDR3 is TGTGCCAGCAGCCAAGCGTACGAGCAGTACTTC. It yields the protein CASSQAYEQYF.

The CDR3 DNA reads as TGTGCCAGCAGCTGGGTGGAGAACACTGAAGCTTTCTTT. Translation: CASSWVENTEAFF. The gene calls are TRBV28 and TRBJ1-1; unclear D gene. With 6 bases removed from V and 1 base from J, the gap between germline ends came to 9 bases. The CDR3 totals 13 residues. The germline V gene encodes CDR1 MDHEN and CDR2 SYDVKM. Supplemented by reference TRBV28 and TRBJ1-1, the full variable domain reads DVKVTQSSRYLVKRTGEKVFLECVQDMDHENMFWYRQDPGLGLRLIYFSYDVKMKEKGDIPEGYSVSREKKERFSLILESASTNQTSMYLCASSWVENTEAFFGQGTRLTVV.

This rearrangement joins TRBV5-1 to TRBJ2-1, with 12 bases fitting TRBD1. The CDR3 length is 15 residues. Germline CDR1 and CDR2: SGHRS and YFSETQ. V shed 4 bases, J shed 6 bases, and the junction held 5 bases outside the gene matches. The CDR3 loop is CASSQGQGAFNEQFF. The CDR3 DNA sequence: TGCGCCAGCAGCCAGGGACAGGGGGCGTTCAATGAGCAGTTCTTC.

V is TRBV28 and J is TRBJ2-1; D gene unclear. The germline V gene encodes CDR1 MDHEN and CDR2 SYDVKM. This CDR3 has 13 amino acids. V lost 6 bases to trimming and J lost 4 bases, with 10 bases between them. CDR3 protein: CASRLSTYNEQFF. The CDR3 DNA follows: TGTGCCAGCAGACTAAGTACGTACAATGAGCAGTTCTTC.

Notes on this clone: Different DNA sequences within this sample yield the same CDR3. This chain links TRBV30 with TRBJ1-2, with D perhaps TRBD1 (5 bases). CDR1 and CDR2 from the germline V gene are GTSNPN and SVGIG (reference sequence). Trimming stripped 2 bases from V and 2 bases from J, with 9 bases between. CDR3 length: 13 amino acids. In nucleotides, the CDR3 is TGTGCCTGGAGTTTTCAGGGAAACTATGGCTACACCTTC. Residues: CAWSFQGNYGYTF.

CDR3 region: CASRGNYGYTF. The DNA for the CDR3 is TGTGCCAGCAGGGGAAACTATGGCTACACCTTC. The chain employs TRBV28 and TRBJ1-2; no definite D call. In germline, CDR1 is MDHEN, CDR2 SYDVKM. The CDR3 totals 11 residues. Trimming took 6 bases from V and 2 from J, leaving 4 bases between them.

The rearrangement links TRBV28 to TRBJ2-4; 8 nucleotides agree with TRBD2. Trimming at V came to 4 bases and at J to 10 bases, leaving 9 bases not matched to a gene. CDR1 is MDHEN, CDR2 SYDVKM, per germline. CDR3 size: 14 residues. The CDR3 loop reads CASSSSRGVLIQYF. In nucleotides, the CDR3 is TGTGCCAGCAGTTCCTCGCGGGGGGTTCTAATTCAGTACTTC. Based on the CDR3 plus reference TRBV28 and TRBJ2-4, the full variable domain is DVKVTQSSRYLVKRTGEKVFLECVQDMDHENMFWYRQDPGLGLRLIYFSYDVKMKEKGDIPEGYSVSREKKERFSLILESASTNQTSMYLCASSSSRGVLIQYFGAGTRLSVL.

The J gene is TRBJ2-5, the V gene TRBV19; 12 bases map to TRBD2. Germline CDR1 is LNHDA and CDR2 is SQIVND (reference sequence). The length of the CDR3 is 16 residues. V trimming: 4 bases; J trimming: 5 bases; junction bases outside the gene matches: 8. Written as DNA, the CDR3 is TGTGCCAGTAGTACGGCTAGCGGGGGGGCCTATGAGACCCAGTACTTC. It specifies CASSTASGGAYETQYF.

The chain combines TRBV6-2 or TRBV6-3 with TRBJ2-7; D is perhaps TRBD2 (6 bases). Germline V CDR1 and CDR2: MNHEY, SVGEGT. The ends were cut back, 0 bases at V and 3 bases at J, with 15 bases in the middle. There are 16 residues in the CDR3. CDR3 sequence (DNA): TGTGCCAGCAGTTACTCGCTGGGTAACGGGGGCTACGAGCAGTACTTC. This sequence encodes CASSYSLGNGGYEQYF.

CDR3 loop: CASSLLAVNTGELFF. Written as DNA, the CDR3 is TGTGCCAGCAGCTTACTAGCGGTAAACACCGGGGAGCTGTTTTTT. The genes are TRBV13 and TRBJ2-2; 7 nucleotides match TRBD2. The germline V gene encodes CDR1 PRHDT and CDR2 FYEKMQ (reference sequence). The CDR3 loop spans 15 amino acids. The V and J ends lost 2 bases and 2 bases, in that order; junction bases with no gene match: 2.

V is TRBV12-3 or TRBV12-4 and J is TRBJ2-1, with TRBD1 matching 9 bases. Trimming cost V 4 bases and J 7 bases; bases outside gene matches: 2. The CDR3 contains 13 residues. The CDR3 bases are TGTGCCAGCAGTTCACAGGGGGCTAATGAGCAGTTCTTC. Residues: CASSSQGANEQFF.

The chain recombines TRBV12-3 or TRBV12-4 with TRBJ1-1; maybe TRBD1 (6 bases). CDR3 length: 13 amino acids. Between the trimmed V and J ends, which lost 3 bases and 7 bases, there was a span of 12 bases. CDR3: CASSLGGAFEAFF. CDR3 nucleotides: TGTGCCAGCAGTTTGGGGGGGGCCTTTGAAGCTTTCTTT.

In nucleotides, the CDR3 is TGTGCCAGCAAGCAGGGCCCAAATTCACCCCTCCACTTT. Translating it yields CASKQGPNSPLHF. The chain uses TRBV7-9 and TRBJ1-6; a weak D match, TRBD1 (5 bases). The CDR3 runs to 13 residues. Germline assignment: CDR1 SEHNR and CDR2 FQNEAQ (reference sequence). Trimming pared 7 bases from V and 7 bases from J, leaving 11 bases between.

This clone was observed a handful of times. The gene calls are TRBV28 and TRBJ2-2; 12 bases line up with TRBD2. V shed 5 bases and J 4 bases; nucleotides not matched to a gene: 5. Per germline, CDR1 MDHEN and CDR2 SYDVKM. This CDR3 contains 16 residues. The CDR3 protein is CASSGASGGVTGELFF. The DNA of the CDR3 is TGTGCCAGCAGTGGCGCTAGCGGGGGGGTCACCGGGGAGCTGTTTTTT.

This clone was observed a single time. The V gene is TRBV21-1, the J gene TRBJ1-5; the listed D gene, TRBD1, was not tested against the DNA. TRBV21-1 represents a pseudogene. This CDR3 spans 13 amino acids. The CDR3 bases are TGTGCCAGCAGCAAAGGTCAGAATCAGCCCCAGCATTTT. Translated, it gives CASSKGQNQPQHF.

The chain couples TRBV6-5 to TRBJ1-2, with 8 bases that match TRBD1. The CDR3 covers 14 residues. CDR1 is MNHEY and CDR2 is SVGAGI in the germline V gene. Losses at the gene ends were 5 bases for V and 8 bases for J; bases not matched to a gene: 10. CDR3 sequence: CASSRTGTSGGYTF. The CDR3 DNA follows: TGTGCCAGCAGTCGGACAGGGACTAGTGGAGGCTACACCTTC.

Of note for this clone: Germline and junction disagree at one end, which may indicate a read error. J is TRBJ1-5 and V is TRBV6-6; D unclear. The CDR3 runs to 14 residues. Germline-derived CDR1 and CDR2 are MNHNY and SVGAGI (reference sequence). CDR3 residues: CASTYGGFGQPQHF. CDR3 sequence (DNA): TGTGCCAGCACTTACGGCGGGTTTGGCCAGCCCCAGCATTTT.

The chain is built from TRBV4-1 and TRBJ1-6; 10 nucleotides agree with TRBD1. The CDR3 contains 16 residues. Germline assignment: CDR1 MGHRA and CDR2 YSYEKL. Losses at the gene ends were 3 bases for V and 9 bases for J; bases not matched to a gene: 8. CDR3 protein: CASSQGQGIIGSPLHF. CDR3 bases: TGCGCCAGCAGCCAGGGACAGGGGATCATTGGTTCACCCCTCCACTTT.